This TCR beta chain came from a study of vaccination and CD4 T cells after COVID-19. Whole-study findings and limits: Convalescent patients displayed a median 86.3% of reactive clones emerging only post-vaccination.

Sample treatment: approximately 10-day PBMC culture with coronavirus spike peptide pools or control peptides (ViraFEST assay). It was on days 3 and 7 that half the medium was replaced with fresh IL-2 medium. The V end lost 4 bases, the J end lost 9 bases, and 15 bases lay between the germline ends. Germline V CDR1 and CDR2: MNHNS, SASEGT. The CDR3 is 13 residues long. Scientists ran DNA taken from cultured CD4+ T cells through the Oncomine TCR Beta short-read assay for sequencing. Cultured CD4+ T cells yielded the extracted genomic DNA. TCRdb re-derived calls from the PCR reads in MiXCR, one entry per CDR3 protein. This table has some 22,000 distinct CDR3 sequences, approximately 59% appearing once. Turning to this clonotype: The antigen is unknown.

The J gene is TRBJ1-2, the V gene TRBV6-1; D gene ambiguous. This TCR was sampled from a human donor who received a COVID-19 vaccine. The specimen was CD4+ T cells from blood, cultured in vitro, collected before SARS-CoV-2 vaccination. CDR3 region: CASSVGVLSSYTF. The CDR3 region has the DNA TGTGCCAGCAGTGTCGGGGTTCTCTCTAGCTACACCTTC.